Sequencing of this TCR beta chain was carried out in a study of cytomegalovirus exposure and HLA in healthy donors. Profiling relied on immunoSEQ multiplex PCR, and the TCRdb table lists in-frame clones only, not all of them. This sample has 150,000 to 200,000 clones, with approximately 84% found just once. Note on this clone: Its antigen is as yet unknown.

The CDR3 is made up of 14 amino acids. Losses at the gene ends were 10 bases for V and 9 bases for J; bases not matched to a gene: 10. Germline V gene data show CDR1 as MDHEN and CDR2 as SYDVKM. Study-wide results and limits: Clusters of TCRs from the first cohort tended to co-occur in the 100 to 150 validation repertoires (as a later analysis found). Rare sequences made up most TCRs, while some public TCRs were found in many donors.

The receptor comes from a woman in her late teens or twenties in good health and CMV-seropositive. The chain joins TRBV28 to TRBJ1-6; the match to TRBD1 covers 9 bases. Source material: PBMCs. CDR3 loop: CATHKDRGFSPLHF. CDR3 DNA: TGTGCCACCCACAAGGACAGGGGCTTTTCACCCCTCCACTTT.